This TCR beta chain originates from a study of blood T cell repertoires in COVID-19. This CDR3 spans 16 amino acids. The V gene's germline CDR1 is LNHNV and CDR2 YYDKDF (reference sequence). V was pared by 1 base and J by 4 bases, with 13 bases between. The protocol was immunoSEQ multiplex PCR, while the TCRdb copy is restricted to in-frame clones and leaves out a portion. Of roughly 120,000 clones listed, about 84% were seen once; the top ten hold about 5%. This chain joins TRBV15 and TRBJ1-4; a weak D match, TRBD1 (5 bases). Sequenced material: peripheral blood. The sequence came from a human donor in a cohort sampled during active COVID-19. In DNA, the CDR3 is TGTGCCACCAGCAGAGCGCAGGGACTTAATAATGAAAAACTGTTTTTT. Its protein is CATSRAQGLNNEKLFF.